The table lists the clone carrying this T cell receptor beta chain with a few counts. In Seattle, patients joined the study during active infection and were tracked longitudinally. Per the original data handling: Estimation of nucleated cell counts relied on the amplification of reference gene primers. The table came from immunoSEQ multiplex PCR; TCRdb's copy has only in-frame clones and leaves some out. D and trimming were read from the DNA, whereas the V and J calls and clone size are those reported in that table. This table has 400,000 to 450,000 clones, approximately 88% appearing once. The CDR3 has 13 amino acids. Per the germline V gene, CDR1 is LNHDA and CDR2 is SQIVND (reference sequence). Trimming left V 4 bases short and J 8 bases short, with 14 bases between. The sample comes from a study of blood T cell repertoires in COVID-19. Study summary: Acute-phase and convalescent COVID-19 samples originated in the United States, Italy and Spain. Sources were T cells, B-cell-depleted T cells, or PBMCs; the material itself was cDNA or gDNA.

Input material: peripheral blood. The TCR was taken from a woman between 50 and 59 years old with COVID-19, enrolled during active disease. The chain has TRBV19 and TRBJ1-2; a weak D match, TRBD1 (6 bases). In nucleotides, the CDR3 is TGTGCCAGTAGTACTCGGGACAAGAAGGGCTACACCTTC. Its translation: CASSTRDKKGYTF.